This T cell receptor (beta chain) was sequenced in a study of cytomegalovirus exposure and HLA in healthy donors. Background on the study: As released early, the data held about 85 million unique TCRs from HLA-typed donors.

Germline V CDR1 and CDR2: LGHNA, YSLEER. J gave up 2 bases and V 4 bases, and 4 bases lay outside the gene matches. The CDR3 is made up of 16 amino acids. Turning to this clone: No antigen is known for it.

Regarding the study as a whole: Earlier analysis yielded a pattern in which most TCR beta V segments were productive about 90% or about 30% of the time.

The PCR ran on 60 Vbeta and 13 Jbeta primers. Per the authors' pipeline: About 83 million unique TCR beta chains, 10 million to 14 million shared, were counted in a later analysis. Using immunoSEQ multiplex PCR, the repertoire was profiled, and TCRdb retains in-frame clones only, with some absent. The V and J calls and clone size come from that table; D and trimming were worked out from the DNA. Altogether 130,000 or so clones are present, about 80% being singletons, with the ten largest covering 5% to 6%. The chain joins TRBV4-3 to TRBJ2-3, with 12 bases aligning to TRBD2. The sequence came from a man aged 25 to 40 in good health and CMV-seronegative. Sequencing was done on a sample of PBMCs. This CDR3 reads CASSPGLAGPTDTQYF. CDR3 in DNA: TGCGCCAGCAGCCCCGGACTAGCGGGGCCCACAGATACGCAGTATTTT.